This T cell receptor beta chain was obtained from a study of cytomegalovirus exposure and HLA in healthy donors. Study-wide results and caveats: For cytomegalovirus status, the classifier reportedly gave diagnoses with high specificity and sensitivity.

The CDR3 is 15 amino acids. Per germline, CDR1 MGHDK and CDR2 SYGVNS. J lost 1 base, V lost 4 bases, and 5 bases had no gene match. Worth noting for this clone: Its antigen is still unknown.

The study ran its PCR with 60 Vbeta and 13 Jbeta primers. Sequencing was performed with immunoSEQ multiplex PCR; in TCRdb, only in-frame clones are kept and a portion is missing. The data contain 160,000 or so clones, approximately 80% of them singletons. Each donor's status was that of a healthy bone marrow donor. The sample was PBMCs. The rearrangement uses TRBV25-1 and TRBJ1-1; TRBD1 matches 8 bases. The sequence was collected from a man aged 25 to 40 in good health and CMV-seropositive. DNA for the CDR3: TGTGCCAGCAGTGCCACGACAGGGGAGAACACTGAAGCTTTCTTT. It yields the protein CASSATTGENTEAFF.